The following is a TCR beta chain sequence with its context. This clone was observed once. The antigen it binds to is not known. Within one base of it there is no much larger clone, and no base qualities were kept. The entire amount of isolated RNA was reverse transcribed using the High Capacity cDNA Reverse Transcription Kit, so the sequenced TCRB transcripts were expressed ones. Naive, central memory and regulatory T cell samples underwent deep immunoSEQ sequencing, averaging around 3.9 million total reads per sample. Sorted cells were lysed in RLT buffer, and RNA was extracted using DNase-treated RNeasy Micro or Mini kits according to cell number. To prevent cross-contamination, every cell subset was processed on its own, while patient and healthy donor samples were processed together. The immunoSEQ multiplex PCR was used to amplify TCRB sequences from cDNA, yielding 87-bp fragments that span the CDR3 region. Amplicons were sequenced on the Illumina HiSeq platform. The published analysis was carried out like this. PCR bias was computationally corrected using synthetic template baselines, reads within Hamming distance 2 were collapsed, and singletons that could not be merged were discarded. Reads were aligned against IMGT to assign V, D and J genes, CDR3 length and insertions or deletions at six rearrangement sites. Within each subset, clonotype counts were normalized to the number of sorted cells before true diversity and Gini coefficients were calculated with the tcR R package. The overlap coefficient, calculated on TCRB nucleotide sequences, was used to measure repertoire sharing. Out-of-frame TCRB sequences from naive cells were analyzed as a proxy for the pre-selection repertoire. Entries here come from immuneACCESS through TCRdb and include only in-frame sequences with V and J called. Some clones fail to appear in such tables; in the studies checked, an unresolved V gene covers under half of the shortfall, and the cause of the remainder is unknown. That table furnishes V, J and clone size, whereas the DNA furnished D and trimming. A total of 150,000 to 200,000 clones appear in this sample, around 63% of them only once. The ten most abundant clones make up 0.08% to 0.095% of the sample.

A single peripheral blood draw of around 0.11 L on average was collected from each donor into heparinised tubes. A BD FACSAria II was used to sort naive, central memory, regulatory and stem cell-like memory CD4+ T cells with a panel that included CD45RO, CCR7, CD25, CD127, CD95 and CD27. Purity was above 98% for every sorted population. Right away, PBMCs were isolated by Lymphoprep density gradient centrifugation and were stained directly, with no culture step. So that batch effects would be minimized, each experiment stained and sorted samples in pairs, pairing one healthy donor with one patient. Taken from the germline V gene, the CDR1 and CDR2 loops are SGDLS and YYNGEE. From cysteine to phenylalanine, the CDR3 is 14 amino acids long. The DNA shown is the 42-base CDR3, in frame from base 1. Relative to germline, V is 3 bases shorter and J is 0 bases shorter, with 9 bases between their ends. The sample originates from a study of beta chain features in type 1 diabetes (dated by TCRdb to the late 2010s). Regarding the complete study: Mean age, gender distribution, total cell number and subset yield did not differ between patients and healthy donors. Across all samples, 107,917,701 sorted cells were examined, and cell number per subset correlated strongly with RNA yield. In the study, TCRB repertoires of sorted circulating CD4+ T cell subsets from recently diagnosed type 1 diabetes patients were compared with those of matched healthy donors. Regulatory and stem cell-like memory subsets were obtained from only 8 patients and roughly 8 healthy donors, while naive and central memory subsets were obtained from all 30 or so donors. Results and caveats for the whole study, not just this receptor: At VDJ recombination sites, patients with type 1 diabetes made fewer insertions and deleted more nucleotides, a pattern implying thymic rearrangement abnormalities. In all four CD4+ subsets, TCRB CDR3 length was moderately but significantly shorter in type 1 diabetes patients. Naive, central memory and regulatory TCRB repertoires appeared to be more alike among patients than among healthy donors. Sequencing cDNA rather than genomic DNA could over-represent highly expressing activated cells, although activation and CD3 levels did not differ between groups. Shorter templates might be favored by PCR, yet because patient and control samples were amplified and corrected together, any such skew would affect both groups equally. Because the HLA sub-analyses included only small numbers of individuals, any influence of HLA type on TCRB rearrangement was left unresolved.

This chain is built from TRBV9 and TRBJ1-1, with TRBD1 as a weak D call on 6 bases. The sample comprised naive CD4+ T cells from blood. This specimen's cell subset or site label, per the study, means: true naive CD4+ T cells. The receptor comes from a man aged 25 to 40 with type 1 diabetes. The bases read TGTGCCAGCAGCGACAGGGAGGTGAACACTGAAGCTTTCTTT. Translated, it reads CASSDREVNTEAFF.